This TCR beta chain emerged from a study of shared clonotypes between healthy human individuals. Study-wide results and limits: In general, naive subsets displayed greater estimated richness than memory subsets did.

Only one count was recorded for this clone. The antigen remains unidentified. Every immunoSEQ plate was one replicate of a subset's evenly spread DNA. This table comes from immunoSEQ multiplex PCR, and its TCRdb copy is limited to in-frame clones, with some not included. Among under 1 million clones listed, 90% to 95% were seen once. Per the germline V gene, CDR1 is LGHNT and CDR2 is FRNRAP. CDR3 length: 16 residues. J gave up 7 bases and V 1 base, and 8 bases lay outside the gene matches. Naive CD8 isolation took CD45RO-negative cells positively selected for CCR7 and excluded terminally differentiated effector memory CD45RA+ cells. Every donor, a Caucasian adult, lived in Nashville, Tennessee.

The TCR sequence derives from a man aged 25 to 40 in good health. Input material: naive CD8+ T cells sorted from blood. This chain connects TRBV12-5 to TRBJ2-2; 8 bases fit TRBD1. CDR3 sequence reads: CASGLGRQGKNGELFF. The CDR3 DNA reads as TGTGCTAGTGGTTTGGGTCGACAGGGGAAAAACGGGGAGCTGTTTTTT. The whole variable domain, remainder taken from reference TRBV12-5 and TRBJ2-2, is DARVTQTPRHKVTEMGQEVTMRCQPILGHNTVFWYRQTMMQGLELLAYFRNRAPLDDSGMPKDRFSAEMPDATLATLKIQPSEPRDSAVYFCASGLGRQGKNGELFFGEGSRLTVL.